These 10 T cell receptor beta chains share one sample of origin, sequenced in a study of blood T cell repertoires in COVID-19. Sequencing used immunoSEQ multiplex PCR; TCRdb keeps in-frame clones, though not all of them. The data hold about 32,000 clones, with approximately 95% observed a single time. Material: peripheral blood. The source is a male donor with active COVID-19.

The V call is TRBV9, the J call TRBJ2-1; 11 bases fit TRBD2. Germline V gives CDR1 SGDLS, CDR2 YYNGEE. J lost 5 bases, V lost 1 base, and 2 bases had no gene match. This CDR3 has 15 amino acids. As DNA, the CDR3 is TGTGCCAGCAGCGTATTAGCGGGGGGGAACAATGAGCAGTTCTTC. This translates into CASSVLAGGNNEQFF.

The CDR3 DNA reads as TGTGCCAGCAGCTTAGGTCCAGCGGAATCTGGAAACACCATATATTTT. Protein sequence: CASSLGPAESGNTIYF. J is TRBJ1-3 and V is TRBV3-1 (or the pseudogene TRBV3-2); D unresolved. Germline assignment: CDR1 LGHDT and CDR2 YNNKEL (reference sequence). V was clipped by 5 bases and J by 1 base, with 15 bases between them. This CDR3 has 16 amino acids.

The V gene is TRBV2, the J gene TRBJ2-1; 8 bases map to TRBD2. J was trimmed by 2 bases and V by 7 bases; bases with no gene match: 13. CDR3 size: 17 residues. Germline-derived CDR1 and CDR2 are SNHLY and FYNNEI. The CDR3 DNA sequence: TGTGCCAGCATTTTCGGGAGGGCAGTCAACCCCTACAATGAGCAGTTCTTC. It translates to CASIFGRAVNPYNEQFF.

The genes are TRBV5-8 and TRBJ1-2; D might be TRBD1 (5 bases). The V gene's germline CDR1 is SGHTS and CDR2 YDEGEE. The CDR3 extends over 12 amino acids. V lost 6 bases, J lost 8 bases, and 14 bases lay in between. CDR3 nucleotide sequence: TGTGCCAGCATCCGGCAGGGTAACGGCTACACCTTC. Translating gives CASIRQGNGYTF.

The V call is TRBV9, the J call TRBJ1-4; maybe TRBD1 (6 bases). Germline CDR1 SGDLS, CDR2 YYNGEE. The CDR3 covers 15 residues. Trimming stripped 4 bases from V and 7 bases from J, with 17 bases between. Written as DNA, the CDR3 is TGTGCCAGCAGCAAAACCGGGACAACCCTTGAAAAACTGTTTTTT. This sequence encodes CASSKTGTTLEKLFF.

The chain's CDR3 is CASSQVVGGAYEQYF. As DNA, the CDR3 is TGTGCCAGCAGCCAAGTCGTGGGGGGGGCTTACGAGCAGTACTTC. The chain recombines TRBV3-1 (or the pseudogene TRBV3-2) with TRBJ2-7; D is perhaps TRBD2 (7 bases). CDR1 is LGHDT, CDR2 YNNKEL, per germline (reference sequence). Trimming cost V 1 base and J 4 bases, with 14 bases left between them. The CDR3 consists of 15 residues.

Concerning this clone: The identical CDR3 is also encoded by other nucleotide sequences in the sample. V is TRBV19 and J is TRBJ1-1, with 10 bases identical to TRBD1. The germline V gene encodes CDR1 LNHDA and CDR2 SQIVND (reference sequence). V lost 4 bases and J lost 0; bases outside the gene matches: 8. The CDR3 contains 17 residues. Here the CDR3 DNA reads TGTGCCAGTAGTAAGGGACAGGGGCGCTCTCTGAACACTGAAGCTTTCTTT. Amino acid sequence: CASSKGQGRSLNTEAFF.

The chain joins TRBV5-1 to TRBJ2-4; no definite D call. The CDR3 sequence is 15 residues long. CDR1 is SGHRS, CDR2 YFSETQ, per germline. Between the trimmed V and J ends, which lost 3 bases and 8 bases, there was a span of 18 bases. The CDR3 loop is CASSSYFGATDIQYF. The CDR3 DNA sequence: TGCGCCAGCAGCTCCTACTTCGGAGCGACGGACATTCAGTACTTC.

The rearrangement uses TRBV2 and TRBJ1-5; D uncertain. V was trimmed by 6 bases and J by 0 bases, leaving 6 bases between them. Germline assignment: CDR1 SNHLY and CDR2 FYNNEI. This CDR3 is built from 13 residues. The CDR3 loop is CASRRDSNQPQHF. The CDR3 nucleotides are TGTGCCAGCAGGCGGGATAGCAATCAGCCCCAGCATTTT.

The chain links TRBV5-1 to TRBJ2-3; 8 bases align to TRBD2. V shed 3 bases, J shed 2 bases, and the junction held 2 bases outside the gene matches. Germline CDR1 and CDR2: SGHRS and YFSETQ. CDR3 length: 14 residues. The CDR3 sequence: CASSSGGATDTQYF. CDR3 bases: TGCGCCAGCAGCTCCGGGGGGGCCACAGATACGCAGTATTTT.